The clone carrying this T cell receptor beta chain was counted many times. This sample was taken from a study of blood T cells in healthy people across ages. With a J-beta primer mix and a sample-barcoded 5' primer, a second PCR ran 7 to 11 cycles. TCRdb re-called the 5' RACE reads with MiXCR, one entry per CDR3 protein. The sample has some 640,000 distinct CDR3 sequences; about 30% are singletons. The length of the CDR3 is 18 residues. Trimming removed 3 bases from V and 0 bases from J, with 18 bases in between. Sample: blood. The receptor comes from a woman older than 75 in good health. The rearrangement uses TRBV12-3 or TRBV12-4 and TRBJ1-5; possibly TRBD1 for D (5 bases). CDR3 sequence reads: CASSLGRGGLASNQPQHF. The CDR3 region has the DNA TGTGCCAGCAGTTTGGGTCGGGGGGGACTAGCTAGCAATCAGCCCCAGCATTTT.